This T cell receptor beta chain was identified in a study of vaccination and CD4 T cells after COVID-19. Study context: The authors used overlapping spike peptides from SARS-CoV-2, HCoV-NL63, HCoV-OC43 and HCoV-229E to stimulate cells. Findings of the study overall: Researchers looked at relatively few convalescent patients and had no early post-infection timepoints.

A word on this clonotype: The antigen remains undetermined.

At the Johns Hopkins FTIC core, DNA taken from cultured CD4+ T cells was sequenced by way of the Oncomine TCR Beta short-read assay. TCRdb independently ran MiXCR on the PCR reads; one entry per CDR3 protein. Of 8,500 to 13,000 distinct CDR3 sequences in the sample, around 40% were seen once. The CDR3 length is 15 residues. Trimming removed 0 bases at V and 1 base at J, with 8 bases between. Germline V CDR1 and CDR2: SGHTA, FQGNSA. As to treatment: roughly ten-day PBMC culture with coronavirus spike peptide pools or control peptides (ViraFEST assay). This chain links TRBV7-2 with TRBJ2-3; D uncertain. The source material was CD4+ T cells from blood, cultured in vitro, sampled after SARS-CoV-2 vaccination. This sequence was found in a human donor who had recovered from COVID-19. DNA for the CDR3: TGTGCCAGCAGCTTAGCACTTCCTGGCACAGATACGCAGTATTTT. Amino acid sequence: CASSLALPGTDTQYF.